This T cell receptor (beta chain) stems from a study of OX40 agonist ivuxolimab in advanced cancers. Study-level information: Participants, 70% to 90% male, averaged about 59 years of age, ranging from about 23 to 85.

CDR1 LGHNT and CDR2 FRNRAP come from the germline V gene. V was trimmed by 3 bases and J by 6 bases, leaving 18 bases between them. The CDR3 loop spans 16 amino acids. Assay used: immunoSEQ multiplex PCR; TCRdb lists only in-frame clones, some missing. The repertoire consists of under 90,000 clones, with roughly 90% occurring once and the leading ten covering approximately 0.2%. This TCR came from an adult with an advanced solid tumor such as melanoma, head and neck, liver or kidney cancer. This sequence joins TRBV12-5 and TRBJ1-3; a weak D match, TRBD1 (6 bases). The source material was CD4+ or CD8+ T cells sorted from blood, sampled in a trial of the OX40 agonist ivuxolimab. CDR3 sequence reads: CASGLGEQGYANTIYF. The CDR3 DNA sequence: TGTGCTAGTGGTTTAGGGGAGCAGGGGTACGCAAACACCATATATTTT.